This is a list of T cell receptor beta chains from one sample in a study of post-analysis software for immune sequencing data. TCRdb analysed the PCR reads with MiXCR anew, one entry per CDR3 protein. Among fewer than 900,000 distinct CDR3 sequences listed, approximately 44% were seen once. The sequencing sample was made of blood. The receptors were gathered from a girl aged 10 to 17 with multiple sclerosis. The CDR3 runs from the conserved cysteine through the conserved F or W. D genes are given only for firm matches. Clone size appears in some rows only: once, few, many, or a class for an expanded clone.

TRBV3-1,TRBJ2-1,15,NA,NA,CASSQGLGRYNEQFF,TGTGCCAGCAGCCAGGGACTGGGCCGATACAATGAGCAGTTCTTC
TRBV6-2/TRBV6-3,TRBJ2-4,14,NA,NA,CASSPRLDVSIQYF,TGTGCCAGCAGCCCACGGCTAGATGTGAGCATTCAGTACTTC
TRBV4-3,TRBJ2-7,16,TRBD1,few,CASSQGTGLTAYEQYF,TGCGCCAGCAGCCAGGGGACAGGGCTAACTGCCTACGAGCAGTACTTC
TRBV9,TRBJ2-1,15,TRBD2,few,CASSVVAGGANEQFF,TGTGCCAGCAGCGTAGTAGCGGGAGGGGCCAATGAGCAGTTCTTC
TRBV6-1,TRBJ2-7,14,NA,NA,CASSVGQPNYEQYF,TGTGCCAGCAGTGTCGGGCAACCGAACTACGAGCAGTACTTC
TRBV12-3/TRBV12-4,TRBJ2-7,13,NA,few,CASSLAGPDEQYF,TGCGCCAGCAGCTTGGCGGGACCTGACGAGCAGTACTTC
TRBV11-2,TRBJ1-1,18,TRBD1,NA,CASSLPVRDRGQNTEAFF,TGTGCCAGCAGCTTACCCGTGCGGGACAGGGGGCAAAACACTGAAGCTTTCTTT
TRBV7-9,TRBJ2-7,13,NA,NA,CASSFISGYEQYF,TGTGCCAGCAGCTTTATTTCCGGCTACGAGCAGTACTTC
TRBV29-1,TRBJ2-7,14,NA,NA,CSVVHRERGDEQYF,TGCAGCGTTGTACACCGGGAGAGGGGAGACGAGCAGTACTTC
TRBV6-5,TRBJ2-7,14,NA,NA,CASRDRFSSYEQYF,TGTGCCAGCAGGGACAGATTCTCTTCCTACGAGCAGTACTTC
TRBV29-1,TRBJ2-1,14,TRBD2,NA,CSGGGRARLSEQFF,TGCAGCGGGGGCGGGAGGGCCCGATTAAGTGAGCAGTTCTTC
TRBV7-2,TRBJ2-1,14,NA,NA,CASSSRQGGDGQFF,TGTGCCAGCAGCAGCAGACAAGGCGGAGATGGGCAGTTCTTC
TRBV28,TRBJ1-5,13,NA,NA,CASGGPTGGPQHF,TGTGCCAGCGGAGGGCCGACCGGGGGGCCCCAGCATTTT
TRBV5-5,TRBJ2-5,13,TRBD1,NA,CASRTGPLGEQYF,TGTGCCAGCAGGACAGGGCCACTTGGGGAGCAGTACTTC
TRBV11-3,TRBJ2-6,17,NA,NA,CASSLEGSLSGANVLTF,TGTGCCAGCAGCCTAGAGGGCTCACTCTCTGGGGCCAACGTCCTGACTTTC
TRBV4-3,TRBJ1-5,14,NA,NA,CASSQAWGNQPQHF,TGCGCCAGCAGCCAGGCCTGGGGCAATCAGCCCCAGCATTTT
TRBV29-1,TRBJ2-1,11,NA,few,CSVVRYNEQFF,TGCAGCGTTGTCCGCTACAATGAGCAGTTCTTC
TRBV28,TRBJ2-3,15,NA,few,CASSFLAAPADTQYF,TGTGCCAGCAGTTTTTTAGCGGCGCCTGCAGATACGCAGTATTTT
TRBV7-9,TRBJ1-5,15,NA,NA,CASSGDGDSNQPQHF,TGTGCCAGCAGCGGCGACGGGGATAGCAATCAGCCCCAGCATTTT
TRBV12-3/TRBV12-4,TRBJ2-7,15,TRBD1,few,CASSVGQGLLYEQYF,TGTGCCAGCAGCGTGGGACAGGGGTTACTCTACGAGCAGTACTTC
TRBV27,TRBJ2-5,13,NA,NA,CASGVRAQETQYF,TGTGCCAGCGGGGTACGGGCTCAAGAGACCCAGTACTTC
TRBV13,TRBJ2-4,15,NA,NA,CASSFHSLAKNIQYF,TGTGCCAGCAGCTTCCACTCCTTAGCCAAAAACATTCAGTACTTC
TRBV10-3,TRBJ1-1,13,NA,few,CAIGEQEGGGAFF,TGTGCCATCGGTGAGCAAGAGGGCGGCGGAGCTTTCTTT
TRBV28,TRBJ2-7,15,TRBD1,NA,CASSSGTGSSYEQYF,TGTGCCAGCAGCTCCGGGACAGGGAGCTCCTACGAGCAGTACTTC
TRBV6-6,TRBJ2-3,15,NA,once,CASSYSGAGTDTQYF,TGTGCCAGCAGTTACTCAGGCGCGGGCACAGATACGCAGTATTTT
TRBV6-1,TRBJ2-5,15,NA,NA,CASNPRWTEQETQYF,TGTGCCAGCAACCCACGGTGGACAGAGCAAGAGACCCAGTACTTC
TRBV29-1,TRBJ2-3,11,NA,NA,CSLLWGDTQYF,TGCAGCCTACTATGGGGGGATACGCAGTATTTT
TRBV6-4,TRBJ2-1,13,TRBD2,NA,CASREGLDNEQFF,TGTGCCAGCAGGGAAGGACTAGACAATGAGCAGTTCTTC
TRBV7-9,TRBJ1-2,13,NA,NA,CASSPSGLHGYTF,TGTGCCAGCAGCCCATCGGGACTCCATGGCTACACCTTC
TRBV29-1,TRBJ2-7,14,NA,few,CSVGDSLVLYEQYF,TGCAGCGTTGGAGACAGCCTCGTTTTATACGAGCAGTACTTC
TRBV27,TRBJ2-1,15,TRBD2,few,CASSLAGAGNNEQFF,TGTGCCAGCAGTTTGGCGGGAGCGGGGAACAATGAGCAGTTCTTC
TRBV4-3,TRBJ2-3,14,NA,NA,CASSQDIGTDTQYF,TGCGCCAGCAGCCAAGATATAGGCACAGATACGCAGTATTTT
TRBV9,TRBJ2-5,15,TRBD1,few,CASSVGGQARETQYF,TGTGCCAGCAGCGTAGGGGGACAGGCAAGAGAAACCCAGTACTTC
TRBV27,TRBJ2-1,14,TRBD2,few,CASSSLAGGSEQFF,TGTGCCAGCAGTTCCCTAGCGGGAGGGTCTGAGCAGTTCTTC
TRBV12-5,TRBJ1-2,16,TRBD1,NA,CASGLDLDRVNYGYTF,TGTGCTAGTGGTTTGGACCTGGACAGGGTTAACTATGGCTACACCTTC